The next 17 T cell receptor beta chains were all read from a single sample in a study of cytomegalovirus exposure and HLA in healthy donors. The study ran its PCR with 60 Vbeta and 13 Jbeta primers. The table came from immunoSEQ multiplex PCR; TCRdb's copy has only in-frame clones and leaves some out. The sample lists around 200,000 clones, around 85% occurring once. Sequenced material: PBMCs. These receptors were collected from a man between 50 and 59 years old in good health and CMV-seronegative.

The gene calls are TRBV7-2 and TRBJ2-7; TRBD1 might be the D (5 bases). The germline V and J ends were trimmed by 3 bases and 5 bases, with 17 bases remaining between them. Germline V gene lookup returns CDR1 SGHTA and CDR2 FQGNSA. The CDR3 spans 15 residues. CDR3 region: CASSFTGRIEDEQYF. In nucleotides, the CDR3 is TGTGCCAGCAGCTTTACAGGAAGGATAGAGGACGAGCAGTACTTC.

The chain recombines TRBV7-9 with TRBJ2-1; TRBD1 matches at 12 bases. CDR1 SEHNR and CDR2 FQNEAQ come from the germline V gene (reference sequence). This CDR3 is built from 15 residues. The V and J ends lost 1 base and 9 bases, in that order; junction bases with no gene match: 4. The CDR3 sequence is CASSLEGTGGVEQFF. CDR3 bases: TGTGCCAGCAGCTTAGAGGGGACAGGGGGCGTTGAGCAGTTCTTC.

DNA for the CDR3: TGTGCCTCCTCCCCTGCTAAGACCGGGGAGCTGTTTTTT. It is translated as CASSPAKTGELFF. The rearrangement joins TRBV10-3 to TRBJ2-2; D is uncertain. Germline V gene lookup returns CDR1 ENHRY and CDR2 SYGVKD. CDR3 length equals 13 residues. V dropped 11 bases and J dropped 5 bases, with 15 bases sitting between them.

V usage is TRBV6-1 and J usage is TRBJ2-6, with D possibly being TRBD1 (6 bases). V shed 6 bases and J shed 0 bases, with 9 bases lying between them. Germline CDR1 reads MNHNS; CDR2 reads SASEGT. This CDR3 spans 15 amino acids. CDR3 amino acids: CASRGQSSGANVLTF. The CDR3 coding sequence is TGTGCCAGCAGAGGACAGAGCTCTGGGGCCAACGTCCTGACTTTC.

V gene TRBV29-1 combines with J gene TRBJ2-2, with TRBD2 matching 9 bases. The CDR3 sequence is 13 residues long. The germline V gene has CDR1 SQVTM and CDR2 ANQGSEA. The CDR3 DNA is TGCGGCGCCGGGACTAGCTTAGCCGGGGAGCTGTTTTTT. This gives the protein CGAGTSLAGELFF.

The chain couples TRBV9 to TRBJ2-7; the D gene is possibly TRBD1 (5 bases). V was shortened by 4 bases and J by 2 bases, with 13 bases between the two germline ends. Germline loops: CDR1 SGDLS, CDR2 YYNGEE. This CDR3 has 14 residues. CDR3 protein: CASSLRVFPYEQYF. The CDR3 region has the DNA TGTGCCAGCAGCCTCAGGGTGTTCCCCTACGAGCAGTACTTC.

This rearrangement joins TRBV11-2 to TRBJ2-5; the match to TRBD2 covers 10 bases. Germline trimming cut 5 bases from V and 4 bases from J; bases unmatched to any gene: 4. This CDR3 contains 14 residues. Germline V gene data show CDR1 as SGHAT and CDR2 as FQNNGV. As DNA, the CDR3 is TGTGCCAGCAGCCCCAGACTAGCGGGAGAGACCCAGTACTTC. Translated, it gives CASSPRLAGETQYF.

V and J are TRBV9 and TRBJ2-7; no reliable D call. Germline V lookup: CDR1 SGDLS, CDR2 YYNGEE. This CDR3 contains 14 residues. V was cut by 4 bases and J by 1 base, with 12 bases left in between. The CDR3 reads CASSRVSSSYEQYF. CDR3 DNA: TGTGCCAGCAGCCGGGTCAGCTCTTCCTACGAGCAGTACTTC.

The rearrangement uses TRBV5-1 and TRBJ1-6, with TRBD1 matching over 10 bases. Germline CDR1 and CDR2: SGHRS and YFSETQ. Trimming at V came to 0 bases and at J to 8 bases, leaving 2 bases not matched to a gene. CDR3 length: 15 amino acids. CDR3 DNA sequence: TGCGCCAGCAGCTTGGCGGGACAGGGGTATTCACCCCTCCACTTT. This sequence encodes CASSLAGQGYSPLHF.

In its sample, this clone was seen a few times. This rearrangement joins TRBV4-3 to TRBJ2-7, with 8 positions matching TRBD1. Germline lookup yields CDR1 LGHNA and CDR2 YSLEER. The CDR3 runs to 17 residues. Germline trimming cut 0 bases from V and 3 bases from J; bases unmatched to any gene: 10. CDR3 in amino acids: CASSQEFPGTGFYEQYF. The CDR3 DNA reads TGCGCCAGCAGCCAAGAATTCCCCGGGACAGGTTTCTACGAGCAGTACTTC.

DNA for the CDR3: TGTGCCAGCAGCGTTACTAGCGGGGGGGCCTCCAATGAGCAGTTCTTC. Protein product: CASSVTSGGASNEQFF. The V gene is TRBV9, the J gene TRBJ2-1; 13 bases agree with TRBD2. The V and J ends lost 2 bases and 6 bases, in that order; junction bases with no gene match: 5. The CDR3 has 16 amino acids. In germline, CDR1 is SGDLS, CDR2 YYNGEE.

The chain recombines TRBV29-1 with TRBJ2-7; the D is unclear. The DNA end lines up better with TRBJ2-1; the J call may be wrong. CDR1 SQVTM and CDR2 ANQGSEA come from the germline V gene. There are 10 residues in the CDR3. CDR3 DNA sequence: TGCAGCGTTGTAGCAAATGAGCAGTTCTTC. Translated, it gives CSVVANEQFF.

The gene calls are TRBV9 and TRBJ2-1, with a weak D call TRBD2 (6 bases). V dropped 0 bases and J dropped 14 bases, with 18 bases sitting between them. The germline CDR1 and CDR2 sequences are SGDLS and YYNGEE. The CDR3 is made up of 14 amino acids. The CDR3 loop is CASSVGTWGSGEFF. The CDR3, as DNA: TGTGCCAGCAGCGTAGGGACATGGGGGTCGGGGGAGTTCTTC.

The V call is TRBV11-2, the J call TRBJ2-5, with D perhaps TRBD1 (7 bases). The V end was cut by 4 bases, the J end by 11 bases, with 20 bases between. The CDR3 is 14 residues long. Per germline, CDR1 SGHAT and CDR2 FQNNGV. CDR3 coding DNA: TGTGCCAGCAGCTCTAACTCAGGGGGGATAGGACAGTACTTC. It is translated as CASSSNSGGIGQYF.

The chain is built from TRBV7-9 and TRBJ2-3; D may be TRBD2 (5 bases). V lost 5 bases and J lost 4, with 16 bases in between. The germline V gene encodes CDR1 SEHNR and CDR2 FQNEAQ (reference sequence). The CDR3 has 15 amino acids. CDR3 region: CASSPRTFTADTQYF. DNA of the CDR3: TGTGCCAGCAGCCCACGGACTTTTACGGCAGATACGCAGTATTTT.

This clone was detected only once. The CDR3 is CASSESRESPLHF. The DNA of the CDR3 is TGTGCCAGCAGTGAGAGTAGGGAGTCACCCCTCCACTTT. The rearrangement uses TRBV25-1 and TRBJ1-6; D call uncertain. The V gene lost 3 bases and the J gene lost 10 bases, with 10 bases spanning the gap. From germline, CDR1 is MGHDK and CDR2 SYGVNS. The CDR3 length is 13 residues.

The sample holds one count of this clone. DNA of the CDR3: TGTGCCAGCAGCTTAGTTCAGGACAGTCAAGAGACCCAGTACTTC. This codes for CASSLVQDSQETQYF. J is TRBJ2-5 and V is TRBV7-9, with D possibly matching TRBD1 (6 bases). Trimming took off 1 base at V and 2 bases at J, with 11 bases between the two ends. Germline CDR1 reads SEHNR; CDR2 reads FQNEAQ (reference sequence). The CDR3 length is 15 residues.